The present entry profiles one TCR beta chain with its context. TCRdb's table, derived via immunoSEQ multiplex PCR, lists solely in-frame clones and lacks some. The sample carries about 130,000 clones, approximately 75% recorded once. This entry comes from a study of radiation and T cells in renal cell carcinoma. Per germline, CDR1 MNHNS and CDR2 SASEGT. The CDR3 length is 19 residues. V lost 3 bases and J 4 bases, leaving 26 bases between the germline ends. Time point: blood 2 weeks post-SBRT. Treatment: 15 Gy SBRT to primary tumor, nephrectomy 4 weeks later. This sequence joins TRBV6-1 and TRBJ2-3, with D possibly called TRBD1 or TRBD2 (7 bases each). The sequences come from blood, collected from a patient whose treatment included radiotherapy and nephrectomy. The clonotype comes from a woman aged 55-70 years with renal cell carcinoma. DNA of the CDR3: TGTGCCAGCAGTGATCCCACCAGGGGGAGAGCGGGGTCTCCAGATACGCAGTATTTT. The encoded protein is CASSDPTRGRAGSPDTQYF.